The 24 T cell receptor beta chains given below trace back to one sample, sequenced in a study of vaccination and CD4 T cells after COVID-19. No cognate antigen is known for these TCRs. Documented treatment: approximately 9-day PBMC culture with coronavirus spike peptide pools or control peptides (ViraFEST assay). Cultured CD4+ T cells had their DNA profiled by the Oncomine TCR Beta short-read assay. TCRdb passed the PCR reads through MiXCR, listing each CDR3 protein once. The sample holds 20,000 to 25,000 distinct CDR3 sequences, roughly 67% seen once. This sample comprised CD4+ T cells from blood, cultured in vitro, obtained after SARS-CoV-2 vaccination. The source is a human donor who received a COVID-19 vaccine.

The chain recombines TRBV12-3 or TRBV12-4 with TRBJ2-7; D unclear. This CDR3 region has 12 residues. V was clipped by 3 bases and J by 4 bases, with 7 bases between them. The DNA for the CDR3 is TGTGCCAGCAGTTTGGGAACGTACGAGCAGTACTTC. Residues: CASSLGTYEQYF.

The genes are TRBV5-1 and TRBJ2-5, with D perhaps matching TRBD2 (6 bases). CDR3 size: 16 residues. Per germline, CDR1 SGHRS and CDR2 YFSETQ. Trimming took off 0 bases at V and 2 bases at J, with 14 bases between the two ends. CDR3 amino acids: CASSLGGSGGQETQYF. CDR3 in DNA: TGCGCCAGCAGCTTGGGGGGTAGCGGCGGGCAAGAGACCCAGTACTTC.

This chain's CDR3 is CASSYRASGQPQHF. The DNA of the CDR3 is TGTGCCAGCAGTTACAGAGCATCGGGGCAGCCCCAGCATTTT. The rearrangement joins TRBV6-5 to TRBJ1-5; D is unresolved. The V end was cut by 2 bases, the J end by 7 bases, with 12 bases between. The CDR3 has 14 amino acids. Germline lookup yields CDR1 MNHEY and CDR2 SVGAGI.

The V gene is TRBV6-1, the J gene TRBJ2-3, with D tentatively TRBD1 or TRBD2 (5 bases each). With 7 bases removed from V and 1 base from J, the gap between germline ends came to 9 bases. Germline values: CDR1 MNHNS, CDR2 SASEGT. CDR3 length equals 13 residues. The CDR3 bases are TGTGCCAGCATCGGGACGGGCACAGATACGCAGTATTTT. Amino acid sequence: CASIGTGTDTQYF.

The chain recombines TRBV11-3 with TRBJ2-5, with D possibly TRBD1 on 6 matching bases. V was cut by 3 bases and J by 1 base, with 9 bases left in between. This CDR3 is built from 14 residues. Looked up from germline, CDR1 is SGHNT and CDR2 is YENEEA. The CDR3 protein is CASSFRGLQETQYF. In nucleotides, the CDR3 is TGTGCCAGCAGCTTCAGGGGTCTCCAAGAGACCCAGTACTTC.

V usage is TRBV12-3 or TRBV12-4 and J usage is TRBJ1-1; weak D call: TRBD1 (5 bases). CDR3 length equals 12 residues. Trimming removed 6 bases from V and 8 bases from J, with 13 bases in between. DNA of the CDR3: TGTGCCAGCAGGACCGGGGGTACAGAAGCTTTCTTT. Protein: CASRTGGTEAFF.

The CDR3 sequence is CASSQGAGYQETQYF. Here the CDR3 DNA reads TGCGCCAGCAGCCAAGGTGCGGGATACCAAGAGACCCAGTACTTC. The chain links TRBV4-1 to TRBJ2-5; TRBD2 might be the D (6 bases). Germline CDR1 and CDR2: MGHRA and YSYEKL. The CDR3 extends over 15 amino acids. V was cut by 1 base and J by 0 bases, with 9 bases left in between.

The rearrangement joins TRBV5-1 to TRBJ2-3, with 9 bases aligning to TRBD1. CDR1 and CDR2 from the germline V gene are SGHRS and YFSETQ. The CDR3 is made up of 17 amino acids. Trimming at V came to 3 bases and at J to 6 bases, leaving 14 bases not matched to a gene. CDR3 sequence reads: CASSSLRGTGSGDTQYF. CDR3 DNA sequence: TGCGCCAGCAGCTCTCTTAGGGGGACAGGGTCTGGGGATACGCAGTATTTT.

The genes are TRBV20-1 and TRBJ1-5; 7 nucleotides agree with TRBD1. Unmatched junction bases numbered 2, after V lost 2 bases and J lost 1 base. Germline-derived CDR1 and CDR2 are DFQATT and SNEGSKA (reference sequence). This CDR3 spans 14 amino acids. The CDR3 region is CSARKTGSNQPQHF. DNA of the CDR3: TGCAGTGCTAGAAAGACAGGGAGCAATCAGCCCCAGCATTTT.

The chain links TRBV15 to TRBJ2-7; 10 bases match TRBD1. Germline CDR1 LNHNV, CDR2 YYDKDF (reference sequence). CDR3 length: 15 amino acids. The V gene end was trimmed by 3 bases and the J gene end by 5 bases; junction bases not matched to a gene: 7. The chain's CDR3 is CATSRRGTGEDEQYF. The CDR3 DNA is TGTGCCACCAGCAGGCGGGGGACAGGGGAAGACGAGCAGTACTTC.

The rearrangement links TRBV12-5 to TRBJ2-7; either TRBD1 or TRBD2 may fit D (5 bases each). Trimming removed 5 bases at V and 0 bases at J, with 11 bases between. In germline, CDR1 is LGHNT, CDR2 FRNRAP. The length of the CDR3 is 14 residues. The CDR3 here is CASGPRESSYEQYF. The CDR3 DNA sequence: TGTGCTAGTGGTCCCAGGGAGAGCTCCTACGAGCAGTACTTC.

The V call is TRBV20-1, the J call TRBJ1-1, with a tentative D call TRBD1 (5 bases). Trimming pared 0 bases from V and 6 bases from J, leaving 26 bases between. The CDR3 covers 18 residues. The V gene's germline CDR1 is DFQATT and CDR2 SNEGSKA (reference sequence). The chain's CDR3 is CSARDWGGWGRNDAEAFF. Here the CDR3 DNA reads TGCAGTGCTAGAGATTGGGGCGGGTGGGGCAGGAATGACGCTGAAGCTTTCTTT.

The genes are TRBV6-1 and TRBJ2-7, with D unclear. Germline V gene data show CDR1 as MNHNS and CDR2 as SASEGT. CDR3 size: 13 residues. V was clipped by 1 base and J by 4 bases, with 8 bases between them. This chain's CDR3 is CASSEGPRYEQYF. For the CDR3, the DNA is TGTGCCAGCAGTGAAGGGCCAAGGTACGAGCAGTACTTC.

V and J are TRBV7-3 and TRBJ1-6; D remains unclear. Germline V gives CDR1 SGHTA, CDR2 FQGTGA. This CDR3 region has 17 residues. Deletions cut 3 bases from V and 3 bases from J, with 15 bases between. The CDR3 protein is CASSFDSAVLYNSPLHF. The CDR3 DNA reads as TGTGCCAGCAGCTTCGATTCGGCAGTACTCTATAATTCACCCCTCCACTTT.

In DNA, the CDR3 is TGTGCCAGCAGCCAAGAATACAGGGTGGGAGTCGGTGGGGTCAAAAACATTCAGTACTTC. This encodes CASSQEYRVGVGGVKNIQYF. This chain links TRBV4-2 with TRBJ2-4; a possible D gene is TRBD1 (6 bases). The CDR3 spans 20 residues. The V end lost 0 bases, the J end lost 3 bases, and 24 bases lay between the germline ends. Per the germline V gene, CDR1 is LGHNA and CDR2 is YNFKEQ.

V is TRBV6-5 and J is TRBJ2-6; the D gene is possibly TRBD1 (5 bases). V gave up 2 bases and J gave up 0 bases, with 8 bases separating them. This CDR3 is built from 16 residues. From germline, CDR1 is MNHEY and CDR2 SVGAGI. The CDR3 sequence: CASSYLQGSGANVLTF. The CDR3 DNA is TGTGCCAGCAGTTACCTCCAGGGCTCTGGGGCCAACGTCCTGACTTTC.

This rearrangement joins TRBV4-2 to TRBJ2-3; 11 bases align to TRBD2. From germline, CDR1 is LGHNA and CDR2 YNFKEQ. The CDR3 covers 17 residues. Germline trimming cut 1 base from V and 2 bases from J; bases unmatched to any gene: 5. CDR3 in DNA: TGTGCCAGCAGCCAAGCCCTAGCGGGGGGTACCACAGATACGCAGTATTTT. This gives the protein CASSQALAGGTTDTQYF.

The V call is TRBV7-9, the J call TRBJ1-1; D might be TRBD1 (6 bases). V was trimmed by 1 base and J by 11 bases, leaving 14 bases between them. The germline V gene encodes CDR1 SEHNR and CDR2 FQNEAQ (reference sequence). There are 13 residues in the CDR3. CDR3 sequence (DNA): TGTGCCAGCAGCTTAGGAGGACAGAACGGCGCTTTCTTT. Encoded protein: CASSLGGQNGAFF. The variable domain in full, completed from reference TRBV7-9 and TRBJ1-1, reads DTGVSQNPRHKITKRGQNVTFRCDPISEHNRLYWYRQTLGQGPEFLTYFQNEAQLEKSRLLSDRFSAERPKGSFSTLEIQRTEQGDSAMYLCASSLGGQNGAFFGQGTRLTVV.

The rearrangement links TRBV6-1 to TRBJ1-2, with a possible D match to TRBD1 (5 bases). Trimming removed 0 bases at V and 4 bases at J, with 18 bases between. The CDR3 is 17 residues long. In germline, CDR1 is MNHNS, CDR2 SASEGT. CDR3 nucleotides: TGTGCCAGCAGTGAAGCACGCCAGGGAGGACGTTCCTATGGCTACACCTTC. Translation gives CASSEARQGGRSYGYTF.

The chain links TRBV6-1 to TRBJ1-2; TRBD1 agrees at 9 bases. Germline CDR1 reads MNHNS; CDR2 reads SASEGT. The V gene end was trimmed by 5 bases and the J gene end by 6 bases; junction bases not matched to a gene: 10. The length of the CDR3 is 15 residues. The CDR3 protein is CASSKPGQGPDGYTF. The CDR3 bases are TGTGCCAGCAGTAAACCCGGACAGGGGCCGGATGGCTACACCTTC.

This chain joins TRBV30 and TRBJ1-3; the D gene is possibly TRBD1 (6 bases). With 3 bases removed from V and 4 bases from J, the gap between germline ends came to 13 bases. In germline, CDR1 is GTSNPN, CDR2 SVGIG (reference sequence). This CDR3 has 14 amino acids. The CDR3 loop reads CAWRYRAGGNTIYF. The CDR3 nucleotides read TGTGCCTGGAGATACAGGGCGGGAGGAAACACCATATATTTT.

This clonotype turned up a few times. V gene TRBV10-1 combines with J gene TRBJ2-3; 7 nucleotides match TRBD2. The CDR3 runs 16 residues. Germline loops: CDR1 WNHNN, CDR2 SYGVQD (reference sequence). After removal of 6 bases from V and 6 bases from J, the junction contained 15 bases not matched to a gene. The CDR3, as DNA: TGCGCCAGCAGCATGTCTAGCGGCGGACTAAAGGATACGCAGTATTTT. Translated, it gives CASSMSSGGLKDTQYF.

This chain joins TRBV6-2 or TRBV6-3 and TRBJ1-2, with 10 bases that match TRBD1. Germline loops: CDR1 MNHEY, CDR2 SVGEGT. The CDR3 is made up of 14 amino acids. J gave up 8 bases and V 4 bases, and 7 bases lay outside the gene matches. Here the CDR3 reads CASSFRQGAGGYTF. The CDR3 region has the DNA TGTGCCAGCAGTTTTCGACAGGGGGCAGGCGGCTACACCTTC.

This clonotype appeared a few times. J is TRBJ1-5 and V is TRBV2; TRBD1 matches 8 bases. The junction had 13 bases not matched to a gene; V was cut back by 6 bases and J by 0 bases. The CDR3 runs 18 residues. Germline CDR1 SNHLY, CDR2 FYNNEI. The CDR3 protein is CASSGDRGDPNSNQPQHF. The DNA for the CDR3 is TGTGCCAGCAGCGGAGACAGGGGCGACCCAAATAGCAATCAGCCCCAGCATTTT.